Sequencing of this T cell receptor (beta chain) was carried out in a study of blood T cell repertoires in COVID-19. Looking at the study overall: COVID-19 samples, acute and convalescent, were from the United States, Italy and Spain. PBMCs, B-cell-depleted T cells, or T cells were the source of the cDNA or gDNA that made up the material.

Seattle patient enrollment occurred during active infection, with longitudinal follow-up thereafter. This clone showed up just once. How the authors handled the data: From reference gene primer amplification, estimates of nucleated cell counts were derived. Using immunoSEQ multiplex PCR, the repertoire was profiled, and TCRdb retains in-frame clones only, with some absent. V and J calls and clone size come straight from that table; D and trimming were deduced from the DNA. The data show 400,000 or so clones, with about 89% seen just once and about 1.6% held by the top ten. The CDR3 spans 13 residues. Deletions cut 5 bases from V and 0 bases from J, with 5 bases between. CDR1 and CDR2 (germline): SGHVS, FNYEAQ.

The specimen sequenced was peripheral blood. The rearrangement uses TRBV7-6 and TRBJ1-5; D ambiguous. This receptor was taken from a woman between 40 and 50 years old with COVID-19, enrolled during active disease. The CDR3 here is CASSVHSNQPQHF. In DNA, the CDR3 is TGTGCCAGCAGCGTACATAGCAATCAGCCCCAGCATTTT.